These 28 T cell receptor beta chains share one sample of origin, sequenced in a study of regulatory T cells in long-lasting Graves disease. Time point indicated: newly diagnosed GD, antithyroid drugs for less than 3 months. PBMC-derived RNA was used for the TCR library. Libraries of TCR beta came from iRepertoire HTBI primers plus Arm-PCR of CDR3 regions. MiXCR, applied by TCRdb to the multiplex PCR reads, yields one record per CDR3 protein. This sample has 580,000 or so distinct CDR3 sequences, with 15% to 20% found just once. The sample was also linked to a second study, of T cells in Graves' hyperthyroidism and ophthalmopathy.

The sequencing used peripheral blood mononuclear cells (PBMCs), collected at new diagnosis, from a patient treated with antithyroid drugs. All receptors derive from a young man with Graves disease.

This clonotype was found a few times. This chain connects TRBV27 to TRBJ2-6; D may match TRBD1 or TRBD2 (5 bases each). The CDR3 is made up of 17 amino acids. V shed 3 bases and J shed 0 bases, with 12 bases lying between them. The germline V gene encodes CDR1 MNHEY and CDR2 SMNVEV (reference sequence). Written as DNA, the CDR3 is TGTGCCAGCAGTTTCACCGGGACCCACTCTGGGGCCAACGTCCTGACTTTC. It specifies CASSFTGTHSGANVLTF.

This clonotype was seen a single time. The rearrangement joins TRBV11-2 to TRBJ1-5; tentative D call: TRBD1 (6 bases). This CDR3 has 15 residues. V lost 0 bases and J 7 bases, leaving 13 bases between the germline ends. Germline V gene data show CDR1 as SGHAT and CDR2 as FQNNGV. The CDR3 DNA is TGTGCCAGCAGCTTAGATGGACTAACAGGGCAGCCCCAGCATTTT. Protein product: CASSLDGLTGQPQHF.

The V call is TRBV19, the J call TRBJ2-1; TRBD1 matches 7 bases. Germline loops: CDR1 LNHDA, CDR2 SQIVND (reference sequence). The CDR3 extends over 13 amino acids. V trimming: 5 bases; J trimming: 5 bases; junction bases outside the gene matches: 3. The CDR3 is CASSGTANNEQFF. The CDR3 coding sequence is TGTGCCAGTAGTGGGACAGCGAACAATGAGCAGTTCTTC. The variable domain in full, with the rest retrieved from reference TRBV19 and TRBJ2-1, is DGGITQSPKYLFRKEGQNVTLSCEQNLNHDAMYWYRQDPGQGLRLIYYSQIVNDFQKGDIAEGYSVSREKKESFPLTVTSAQKNPTAFYLCASSGTANNEQFFGPGTRLTVL.

The table lists this clonotype with a few counts. V usage is TRBV7-9 and J usage is TRBJ1-6; the D is unclear. Germline lookup yields CDR1 SEHNR and CDR2 FQNEAQ (reference sequence). There are 18 residues in the CDR3. V lost 1 base and J 0 bases, leaving 13 bases between the germline ends. The CDR3 region is CASSLDRRESSYNSPLHF. In DNA form, the CDR3 reads TGTGCCAGCAGCTTAGACCGGCGGGAAAGCTCCTATAATTCACCCCTCCACTTT.

This clonotype was counted many times. No DNA is shown, since the ends of the CDR3 on it are uncertain; the CDR3 is the one TCRdb lists. The gene calls are TRBV3-1 and TRBJ1-4; TRBD1 is the table's D call and was not checked against the DNA. The V gene's germline CDR1 is LGHDT and CDR2 YNNKEL (reference sequence). The CDR3 totals 18 residues, both ends included. The CDR3 sequence: CASSQDLTFGTPREKLFF.

This clonotype was seen repeatedly, ten times or more. V is TRBV20-1 and J is TRBJ2-3; D perhaps matches TRBD2 (5 bases). The CDR3 contains 16 residues. The germline V gene encodes CDR1 DFQATT and CDR2 SNEGSKA (reference sequence). V lost 0 bases and J 2 bases, leaving 15 bases between the germline ends. The CDR3, as DNA: TGCAGTGCTAGAGATCCGGGGTCCGCGGCCACAGATACGCAGTATTTT. Translated, it gives CSARDPGSAATDTQYF.

This clonotype occurred a few times. The J gene is TRBJ2-3, the V gene TRBV20-1; 7 bases map to TRBD1. The V and J ends lost 0 bases and 4 bases, in that order; junction bases with no gene match: 7. The CDR3 is 15 residues long. The germline V gene has CDR1 DFQATT and CDR2 SNEGSKA (reference sequence). The CDR3 coding sequence is TGCAGTGCTAGAGATTATCGACAGGGAGCAGATACGCAGTATTTT. The encoded protein is CSARDYRQGADTQYF.

The V and J genes are TRBV9 and TRBJ2-3; 8 nucleotides align to TRBD2. The CDR3 is 16 amino acids. Germline V gives CDR1 SGDLS, CDR2 YYNGEE. The trim removed 4 bases at V and 4 bases at J, leaving 11 bases unmatched. The CDR3 sequence is CASSNSGGRSADTQYF. DNA of the CDR3: TGTGCCAGCAGCAATTCGGGCGGGAGGAGCGCAGATACGCAGTATTTT.

This clonotype occurred many times. One junction end does not reproduce the germline sequence, and a read error may be involved. The rearrangement uses TRBV30 and TRBJ1-1; D is unclear. Germline values: CDR1 GTSNPN, CDR2 SVGIG (reference sequence). CDR3 length: 11 amino acids. As DNA, the CDR3 is TGTGCCTGGAGTGTGTGGAGAACGACCCTCTTT. This encodes CAWSVWRTTLF.

This clonotype was recorded a few times. The V gene is TRBV7-2, the J gene TRBJ2-3; D unclear. Germline CDR1 SGHTA, CDR2 FQGNSA. There are 15 residues in the CDR3. V lost 3 bases to trimming and J lost 0 bases, with 10 bases between them. The CDR3 region has the DNA TGTGCCAGCAGCTTTGAGGTCAGGAGCACAGATACGCAGTATTTT. It yields the protein CASSFEVRSTDTQYF.

The rearrangement links TRBV6-4 to TRBJ2-6; TRBD1 might be the D (6 bases). This CDR3 region has 16 residues. In germline, CDR1 is MRHNA, CDR2 SNTAGT. The germline V and J ends were trimmed by 2 bases and 4 bases, with 12 bases remaining between them. This CDR3 is CASSDTGMSGANVLTF. The CDR3 DNA is TGTGCCAGCAGTGACACAGGGATGTCAGGGGCCAACGTCCTGACTTTC.

This clonotype came up many times. DNA for the CDR3: TGTGCCAGCAGTCCCCGCCGAACTAGCGGGAGCTCCTACAATGAGCAGTTCTTC. Amino acid sequence: CASSPRRTSGSSYNEQFF. V usage is TRBV28 and J usage is TRBJ2-1, with 11 bases aligning to TRBD2. Germline values: CDR1 MDHEN, CDR2 SYDVKM. V gave up 5 bases and J gave up 0 bases; unmatched junction bases: 9. This CDR3 has 18 amino acids.

In its sample, this clonotype was seen many times. The chain links TRBV7-2 to TRBJ2-1, with 10 bases aligning to TRBD1. Germline lookup yields CDR1 SGHTA and CDR2 FQGNSA. V lost 5 bases and J lost 0; bases outside the gene matches: 13. The CDR3 contains 19 residues. This CDR3 is CASSRFRDRGLSSYNEQFF. CDR3 bases: TGTGCCAGCAGCCGTTTCCGGGACAGGGGACTCTCCTCCTACAATGAGCAGTTCTTC.

The chain uses TRBV5-6 and TRBJ1-1; TRBD1 is a possible D gene (6 bases). Trimming took 5 bases from V and 3 from J, leaving 14 bases between them. The CDR3 runs 14 residues. The germline V gene has CDR1 SGHDT and CDR2 YYEEEE. In nucleotides, the CDR3 is TGTGCCAGCAGGGGATCGACAGGCGACACTGAAGCTTTCTTT. Its translation is CASRGSTGDTEAFF.

In its sample, this clonotype was seen a few times. The chain has TRBV20-1 and TRBJ1-3; D gene unclear. The CDR3 consists of 13 residues. Per germline, CDR1 DFQATT and CDR2 SNEGSKA (reference sequence). V dropped 0 bases and J dropped 2 bases, with 5 bases sitting between them. CDR3 nucleotides: TGCAGTGCTAGAGATTTGGCTGGAAACACCATATATTTT. Translated: CSARDLAGNTIYF.

This clonotype was found many times. The V and J genes are TRBV5-1 and TRBJ2-1; no reliable D call. CDR1 SGHRS and CDR2 YFSETQ come from the germline V gene. The length of the CDR3 is 12 residues. V lost 5 bases, J lost 3 bases, and 6 bases lay in between. CDR3 in amino acids: CASRWDYNEQFF. CDR3 sequence (DNA): TGCGCCAGCAGGTGGGACTACAATGAGCAGTTCTTC.

This clonotype was detected a few times. The chain combines TRBV27 with TRBJ2-7, with 9 nucleotides matching TRBD2. Trimming took 7 bases from V and 5 from J; bases not matched to a gene: 12. The CDR3 loop spans 15 amino acids. Germline loops: CDR1 MNHEY, CDR2 SMNVEV (reference sequence). CDR3: CASNPSSGAHHEQYF. CDR3 DNA sequence: TGTGCCAGCAACCCCTCTAGCGGGGCCCACCACGAGCAGTACTTC.

This clonotype was seen at least ten times. In nucleotides, the CDR3 is TGTGCCAGCAGCTTATTGTCTAGCGGGAGCTACGAGCAGTACTTC. Its protein product is CASSLLSSGSYEQYF. The chain joins TRBV7-3 to TRBJ2-7, with 10 bases identical to TRBD2. The CDR3 contains 15 residues. After removal of 2 bases from V and 3 bases from J, the junction contained 4 bases not matched to a gene. Germline V CDR1 and CDR2: SGHTA, FQGTGA.

The J gene is TRBJ2-6, the V gene TRBV10-3; 8 nucleotides align to TRBD2. CDR1 is ENHRY, CDR2 SYGVKD, per germline. The trim removed 10 bases at V and 2 bases at J, leaving 4 bases unmatched. CDR3 length: 14 residues. In DNA form, the CDR3 reads TGTGCCACAGAGCGGGGGACTGGGGCCAACGTCCTGACTTTC. As protein: CATERGTGANVLTF.

This clonotype was seen ten or more times. The chain joins TRBV7-9 to TRBJ1-1; D is unclear. With 5 bases removed from V and 8 bases from J, the gap between germline ends came to 12 bases. CDR1 and CDR2 (germline): SEHNR, FQNEAQ (reference sequence). The CDR3 covers 12 residues. The CDR3 is CASSPEVREAFF. CDR3 nucleotide sequence: TGTGCCAGCAGCCCGGAGGTAAGGGAAGCTTTCTTT.

In this sample, this clonotype turned up many times. The rearrangement uses TRBV5-1 and TRBJ2-5, with TRBD1 identical over 8 bases. Germline V CDR1 and CDR2: SGHRS, YFSETQ. The CDR3 length is 15 residues. The J segment lost 0 bases and the V segment lost 4 bases, leaving 5 bases of the junction unmatched. In nucleotides, the CDR3 is TGCGCCAGCAGCGCGGGACAGGCCTACCAAGAGACCCAGTACTTC. Protein product: CASSAGQAYQETQYF.

This chain uses TRBV5-1 with TRBJ2-1; 8 nucleotides match TRBD2. The CDR3 length is 15 residues. Germline values: CDR1 SGHRS, CDR2 YFSETQ. Germline trimming cut 4 bases from V and 2 bases from J; bases unmatched to any gene: 5. In DNA, the CDR3 is TGCGCCAGCAGCCTGACTAGCGTCCCCTACAATGAGCAGTTCTTC. Its protein is CASSLTSVPYNEQFF.

This clonotype has a count of ten or more. Relative to the germline gene, one junction end is altered; a read error may explain this. The J gene is TRBJ2-7, the V gene TRBV11-2, with a tentative D call TRBD1 (5 bases). Looked up from germline, CDR1 is SGHAT and CDR2 is FQNNGV. The CDR3 is made up of 12 amino acids. Here the CDR3 DNA reads TGTGCCAGCAGCGTAGACAGATACGAGCAGTACTTC. Protein product: CASSVDRYEQYF. Variable domain in full (rest from reference TRBV11-2 and TRBJ2-7): EAGVAQSPRYKIIEKRQSVAFWCNPISGHATLYWYQQILGQGPKLLIQFQNNGVVDDSQLPKDRFSAERLKGVDSTLKIQPAKLEDSAVYLCASSVDRYEQYFGPGTRLTVT.

V usage is TRBV9 and J usage is TRBJ2-2; the match to TRBD2 covers 11 bases. Trimming at V came to 3 bases and at J to 5 bases, leaving 9 bases not matched to a gene. There are 17 residues in the CDR3. Germline values: CDR1 SGDLS, CDR2 YYNGEE. The CDR3 is CASSGSLAGGPTGELFF. Written as DNA, the CDR3 is TGTGCCAGCAGCGGGTCTTTAGCGGGAGGGCCTACCGGGGAGCTGTTTTTT.

This clonotype was detected many times. The chain uses TRBV12-3 or TRBV12-4 and TRBJ2-1; 11 bases line up with TRBD2. This CDR3 region has 15 residues. V shed 5 bases, J shed 9 bases, and the junction held 9 bases outside the gene matches. In nucleotides, the CDR3 is TGTGCCAGCAGTATAACTAGCGGGAGTGGAAGTGAGCAGTTCTTC. Translated, it gives CASSITSGSGSEQFF.

This clonotype was detected a few times. J is TRBJ2-7 and V is TRBV6-1; D possibly matches TRBD1 or TRBD2 (5 bases each). V was clipped by 11 bases and J by 3 bases, with 11 bases between them. The germline CDR1 and CDR2 sequences are MNHNS and SASEGT. The CDR3 consists of 11 residues. CDR3 sequence: CAAGSYYEQYF. The DNA for the CDR3 is TGTGCCGCAGGGAGTTACTACGAGCAGTACTTC.

This clonotype was picked up many times. The CDR3 loop reads CASSYSGGGDTQYF. The CDR3 DNA sequence: TGTGCCAGCAGCTACAGCGGGGGGGGAGATACGCAGTATTTT. The rearrangement links TRBV12-3 or TRBV12-4 to TRBJ2-3; 10 nucleotides line up with TRBD2. Trimming at V came to 6 bases and at J to 5 bases, leaving 5 bases not matched to a gene. The CDR3 is 14 amino acids.

This clonotype was recorded a few times. The chain joins TRBV4-1 to TRBJ2-1, with a tentative D call TRBD2 (5 bases). Germline CDR1 MGHRA, CDR2 YSYEKL. This CDR3 is 15 amino acids long. The V end was cut by 0 bases, the J end by 9 bases, with 15 bases between. CDR3 sequence (DNA): TGCGCCAGCAGCCAAGAGGGTCTTCGAGGGAGTGAGCAGTTCTTC. Its protein product is CASSQEGLRGSEQFF.